These T cell receptor beta chains were read from a single sample in a study of identical twins. TCRdb reanalysed the 5' RACE reads using MiXCR and keeps one entry per CDR3 protein. This sample has approximately 620,000 distinct CDR3 sequences, with 8.6% found just once. These data were likewise used in another study, on yellow fever vaccine responses in identical twins.

The source material was PBMCs. The origin of the receptors is a woman aged 18-29 years in good health. The CDR3 runs from the conserved cysteine through the conserved F or W. The D gene is left open where the match is weak. Size is omitted from some rows. Given values are once, few, many or a class for expanded clones.

CDR3	DNA	J	size	D	V	length
CSVDETPGGNNYGYTF	TGCAGCGTTGATGAAACCCCAGGGGGCAATAACTATGGCTACACCTTC	TRBJ1-2	many	TRBD1	TRBV29-1	16
CASSLWDRGEETQYF	TGTGCCAGCAGCTTATGGGACAGGGGAGAAGAGACCCAGTACTTC	TRBJ2-5	few	TRBD1	TRBV11-2	15
CASSQAIGKTDTQYF	TGTGCCAGCAGCCAAGCAATAGGGAAGACAGATACGCAGTATTTT	TRBJ2-3	many	NA	TRBV3-1	15
CASSKGQSTDTQYF	TGTGCCAGTTCGAAGGGGCAGTCCACAGATACGCAGTATTTT	TRBJ2-3	NA	NA	TRBV19	14
CASSLARLLSGANVLTF	TGTGCCAGCAGCTTAGCGCGACTACTCTCTGGGGCCAACGTCCTGACTTTC	TRBJ2-6	NA	NA	TRBV7-2	17
CASSRVYGEQFF	TGTGCCAGCAGTCGAGTGTACGGTGAGCAGTTCTTC	TRBJ2-1	NA	NA	TRBV6-2/TRBV6-3	12
CASSRFGGVNSPLHF	TGTGCCAGCAGCCGCTTTGGGGGCGTGAATTCACCCCTCCACTTT	TRBJ1-6	few	NA	TRBV5-6	15
CASSQGTSQETQYF	TGTGCCAGCAGCCAAGGGACTTCTCAAGAGACCCAGTACTTC	TRBJ2-5	many	NA	TRBV3-1	14
CSVSDRGASEQYF	TGCAGCGTCTCCGACAGGGGTGCCTCCGAGCAGTACTTC	TRBJ2-7	many	TRBD1	TRBV29-1	13
CASDRDRAQETQYF	TGCGCCAGCGACCGGGACAGGGCTCAAGAGACCCAGTACTTC	TRBJ2-5	few	TRBD1	TRBV5-1	14
CSVEESGEKIF	TGCAGCGTTGAAGAGTCGGGGGAAAAAATATTC	TRBJ2-7	few	NA	TRBV29-1	11
CSIGLLAGGEQYF	TGCAGCATCGGGTTACTAGCGGGAGGTGAGCAGTACTTC	TRBJ2-7	many	TRBD2	TRBV29-1	13
CASSPVGSKETQYF	TGTGCCAGCAGCCCAGTTGGGAGTAAGGAGACCCAGTACTTC	TRBJ2-5	NA	NA	TRBV7-9	14
CATSRGGTGETQYF	TGTGCCACCAGCAGAGGCGGGACGGGAGAGACCCAGTACTTC	TRBJ2-5	NA	NA	TRBV15	14
CASSRDREEAFF	TGTGCCAGCAGTCGGGACAGGGAAGAAGCTTTCTTT	TRBJ1-1	many	TRBD1	TRBV6-1	12
CASSLMLGGEDTDTQYF	TGTGCCAGCAGCTTAATGCTCGGGGGGGAAGACACAGATACGCAGTATTTT	TRBJ2-3	NA	TRBD2	TRBV7-3	17
CASGVQGLVDTQYF	TGCGCCAGCGGTGTTCAAGGGCTTGTAGATACGCAGTATTTT	TRBJ2-3	many	NA	TRBV5-1	14
CASSLASGASTDTQYF	TGTGCCAGCAGCTTGGCGTCGGGGGCTAGCACAGATACGCAGTATTTT	TRBJ2-3	many	NA	TRBV5-5	16
CASSQQASSGANVLTF	TGCGCCAGCAGCCAACAGGCGAGCTCTGGGGCCAACGTCCTGACTTTC	TRBJ2-6	few	NA	TRBV4-3	16
CSVSGQPTGDSYEQYF	TGCAGTGTCTCGGGACAACCCACGGGGGACTCCTACGAGCAGTACTTC	TRBJ2-7	once	NA	TRBV20-1	16
CASSWLEAQQDYEQYF	TGTGCCAGCAGTTGGTTGGAGGCACAGCAAGATTACGAGCAGTACTTC	TRBJ2-7	few	NA	TRBV6-5	16
CASSSGKWNEQFF	TGTGCCAGCAGTTCTGGAAAATGGAATGAGCAGTTCTTC	TRBJ2-1	NA	NA	TRBV6-5	13
CASSAETGGNQPQHF	TGTGCCAGCAGCGCCGAAACAGGGGGCAATCAGCCCCAGCATTTT	TRBJ1-5	many	TRBD1	TRBV3-1	15
CSVGLGGNTEAFF	TGCAGCGTTGGGCTCGGGGGGAACACTGAAGCTTTCTTT	TRBJ1-1	few	NA	TRBV29-1	13
CASSSYPGQGFYGYTF	TGCGCCAGCAGCTCCTACCCGGGACAGGGCTTCTATGGCTACACCTTC	TRBJ1-2	NA	TRBD1	TRBV5-1	16
CASSLREGKDTQYF	TGTGCCAGCAGCTTGCGGGAGGGAAAAGATACGCAGTATTTT	TRBJ2-3	few	TRBD2	TRBV7-9	14
CASSVPYNEQFF	TGTGCCAGCAGCGTCCCTTACAATGAGCAGTTCTTC	TRBJ2-1	few	NA	TRBV27	12
CASSYQTFRGSTNTEAFF	TGTGCCAGCAGTTACCAAACCTTCAGGGGGTCGACAAACACTGAAGCTTTCTTT	TRBJ1-1	few	TRBD1	TRBV6-5	18
CASSRDRGPGELFF	TGCGCCAGCAGCCGGGACAGGGGTCCCGGGGAGCTGTTTTTT	TRBJ2-2	NA	TRBD1	TRBV5-1	14
CASSLGPTGSGSPLHF	TGCGCCAGCAGCTTGGGCCCGACAGGTAGCGGTTCACCCCTCCACTTT	TRBJ1-6	many	NA	TRBV5-1	16
CASSITPTEAFF	TGTGCCAGTAGTATAACCCCCACTGAAGCTTTCTTT	TRBJ1-1	few	NA	TRBV19	12
CASGSGGALRNEQFF	TGTGCCAGCGGTAGCGGGGGGGCTCTAAGGAATGAGCAGTTCTTC	TRBJ2-1	NA	TRBD2	TRBV2	15
CAISEPQGIGNSPLHF	TGTGCCATCAGTGAACCTCAGGGGATCGGTAATTCACCCCTCCACTTT	TRBJ1-6	many	NA	TRBV10-3	16
CASRSGLAGIYEQYF	TGTGCCAGCAGGTCGGGACTAGCGGGGATCTACGAGCAGTACTTC	TRBJ2-7	NA	TRBD2	TRBV27	15
CASRRQGRNTGELFF	TGTGCCAGCAGACGACAGGGTCGGAACACCGGGGAGCTGTTTTTT	TRBJ2-2	NA	TRBD1	TRBV3-1	15
CASSPEGETQYF	TGTGCCAGCTCACCAGAGGGAGAGACCCAGTACTTC	TRBJ2-5	many	NA	TRBV18	12
CASSEIEDSKGYTF	TGTGCCAGCAGTGAAATAGAGGACAGCAAAGGCTACACCTTC	TRBJ1-2	few	NA	TRBV27	14
CSAGEGSGRGPGAQYF	TGCAGTGCTGGAGAGGGTAGCGGGAGGGGCCCCGGGGCCCAGTACTTC	TRBJ2-5	few	TRBD2	TRBV20-1	16
CASSQGLAGGNEQFF	TGCGCCAGCAGCCAAGGTCTAGCGGGAGGGAATGAGCAGTTCTTC	TRBJ2-1	many	TRBD2	TRBV4-3	15
CSAPGTGSVYEQYF	TGCAGTGCGCCCGGGACAGGGTCTGTCTACGAGCAGTACTTC	TRBJ2-7	NA	TRBD1	TRBV20-1	14
CASSLSRSYNEQFF	TGTGCCAGCAGTTTGAGCCGAAGTTACAATGAGCAGTTCTTC	TRBJ2-1	many	NA	TRBV27	14
CASSPRPGGEKLFF	TGTGCCAGCAGCCCCCGACCCGGAGGCGAAAAACTGTTTTTT	TRBJ1-4	many	NA	TRBV6-1	14
CSAPGQVSEKAFF	TGCAGTGCGCCAGGACAGGTGTCGGAAAAAGCTTTCTTT	TRBJ1-1	many	TRBD1	TRBV20-1	13
CASSLESKQFF	TGTGCCAGCAGCTTAGAGTCGAAGCAGTTCTTC	TRBJ2-1	NA	NA	TRBV7-9	11
CASSPSGGVNQPQHF	TGTGCCAGCAGCCCCTCGGGAGGTGTCAATCAGCCCCAGCATTTT	TRBJ1-5	many	NA	TRBV12-3/TRBV12-4	15
CASSFGRGDDGYTF	TGCGCCAGCAGCTTCGGCAGGGGGGATGATGGCTACACCTTC	TRBJ1-2	NA	TRBD1	TRBV5-1	14
CASSRADLIKETQYF	TGTGCCAGCAGCCGTGCGGACCTGATAAAAGAGACCCAGTACTTC	TRBJ2-5	NA	NA	TRBV6-1	15
CASSPGAGGGSYEQYF	TGTGCCAGCAGCCCAGGGGCAGGGGGGGGGTCCTACGAGCAGTACTTC	TRBJ2-7	NA	NA	TRBV7-2	16
CASSIVTGGSYEQYF	TGTGCCAGCAGCATAGTGACAGGGGGATCCTACGAGCAGTACTTC	TRBJ2-7	many	TRBD1	TRBV6-1	15
CASRGGTVNYGYTF	TGTGCCAGCAGGGGGGGGACAGTGAACTATGGCTACACCTTC	TRBJ1-2	many	TRBD1	TRBV12-3/TRBV12-4	14
CATSHHGGVNQPQHF	TGTGCCACCAGCCATCACGGGGGGGTTAATCAGCCCCAGCATTTT	TRBJ1-5	few	NA	TRBV15	15
CASSYGTGYNEQFF	TGTGCCAGCAGTTACGGGACTGGCTACAATGAGCAGTTCTTC	TRBJ2-1	NA	NA	TRBV6-5	14
CASSSGQGVVTGELFF	TGTGCCAGCAGCTCAGGACAGGGGGTAGTAACCGGGGAGCTGTTTTTT	TRBJ2-2	NA	TRBD1	TRBV28	16
CASSLVIRGSTDTQYF	TGTGCCAGCAGCTTAGTCATTCGGGGGAGCACAGATACGCAGTATTTT	TRBJ2-3	NA	NA	TRBV11-2	16
CASSFTGDETQYF	TGTGCCAGCAGCTTTACAGGGGATGAGACCCAGTACTTC	TRBJ2-5	NA	TRBD1	TRBV11-2	13
CASSLRSKGAEAFF	TGTGCCAGCAGCCTGCGAAGTAAGGGAGCTGAAGCTTTCTTT	TRBJ1-1	NA	NA	TRBV14	14
CASSRTSGVKDTQYF	TGTGCCAGCAGCCGGACTAGCGGGGTGAAAGATACGCAGTATTTT	TRBJ2-3	NA	TRBD2	TRBV9	15
CASSGGQSNTGELFF	TGCGCCAGCAGCGGGGGACAGTCGAACACCGGGGAGCTGTTTTTT	TRBJ2-2	few	TRBD1	TRBV5-1	15
CASSSGTSGSSEQYF	TGTGCCAGCAGTTCTGGGACTAGCGGGAGCTCCGAGCAGTACTTC	TRBJ2-7	many	TRBD2	TRBV12-3/TRBV12-4	15